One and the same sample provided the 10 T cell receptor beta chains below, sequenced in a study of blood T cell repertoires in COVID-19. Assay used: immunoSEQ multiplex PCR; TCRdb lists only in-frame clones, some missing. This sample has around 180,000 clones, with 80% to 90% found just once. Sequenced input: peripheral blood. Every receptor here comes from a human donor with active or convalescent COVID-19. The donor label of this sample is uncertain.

The CDR3 protein is CASRSGLTEQYF. The CDR3 DNA reads as TGTGCCAGCAGATCCGGACTAACCGAGCAGTACTTC. The gene calls are TRBV12-3 or TRBV12-4 and TRBJ2-7; a possible D gene is TRBD2 (6 bases). CDR3 length: 12 residues. V lost 6 bases and J lost 6, with 12 bases in between.

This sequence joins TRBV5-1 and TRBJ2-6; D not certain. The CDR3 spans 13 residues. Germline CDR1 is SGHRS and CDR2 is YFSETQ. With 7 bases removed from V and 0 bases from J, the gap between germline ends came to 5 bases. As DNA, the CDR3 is TGCGCCAGCCGAGACTCTGGGGCCAACGTCCTGACTTTC. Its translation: CASRDSGANVLTF.

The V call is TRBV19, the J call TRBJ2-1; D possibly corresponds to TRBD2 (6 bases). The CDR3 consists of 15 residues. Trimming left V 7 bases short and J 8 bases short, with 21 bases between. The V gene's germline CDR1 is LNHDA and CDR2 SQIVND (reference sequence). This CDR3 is CASKAVGGWIDEQFF. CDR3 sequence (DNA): TGTGCCAGTAAAGCGGTCGGGGGATGGATCGATGAGCAGTTCTTC.

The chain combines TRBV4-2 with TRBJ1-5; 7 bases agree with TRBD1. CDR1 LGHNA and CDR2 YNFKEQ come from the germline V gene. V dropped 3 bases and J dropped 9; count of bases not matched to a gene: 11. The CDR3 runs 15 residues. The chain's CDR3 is CASSQLWDSLGPQHF. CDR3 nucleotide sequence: TGTGCCAGCAGCCAGCTATGGGACAGTTTGGGGCCCCAGCATTTT.

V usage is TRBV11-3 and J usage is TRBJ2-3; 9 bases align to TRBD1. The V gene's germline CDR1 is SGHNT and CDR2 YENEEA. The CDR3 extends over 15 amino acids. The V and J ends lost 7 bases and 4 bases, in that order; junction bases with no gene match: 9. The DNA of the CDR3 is TGTGCCAGCACCCTGACAGGGGGAGCGGCAGATACGCAGTATTTT. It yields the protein CASTLTGGAADTQYF.

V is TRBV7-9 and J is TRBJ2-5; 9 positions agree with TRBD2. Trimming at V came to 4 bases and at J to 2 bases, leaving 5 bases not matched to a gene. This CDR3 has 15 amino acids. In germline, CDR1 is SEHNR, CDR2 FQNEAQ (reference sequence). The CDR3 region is CASSSMGLAQETQYF. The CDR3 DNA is TGTGCCAGCAGCTCCATGGGACTAGCACAAGAGACCCAGTACTTC.

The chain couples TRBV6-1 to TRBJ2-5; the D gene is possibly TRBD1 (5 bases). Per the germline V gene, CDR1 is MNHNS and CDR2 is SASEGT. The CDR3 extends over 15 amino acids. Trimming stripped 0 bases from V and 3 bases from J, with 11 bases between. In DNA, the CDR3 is TGTGCCAGCAGTGAAGCGAAGGGGATAAAAGAGACCCAGTACTTC. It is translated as CASSEAKGIKETQYF.

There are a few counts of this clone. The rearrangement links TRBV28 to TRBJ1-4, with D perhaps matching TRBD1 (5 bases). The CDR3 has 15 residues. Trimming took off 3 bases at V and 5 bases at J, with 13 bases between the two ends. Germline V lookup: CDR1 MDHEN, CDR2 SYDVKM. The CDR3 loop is CASSLPQGWNEKLFF. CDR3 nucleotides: TGTGCCAGCAGTTTGCCTCAGGGTTGGAATGAAAAACTGTTTTTT.

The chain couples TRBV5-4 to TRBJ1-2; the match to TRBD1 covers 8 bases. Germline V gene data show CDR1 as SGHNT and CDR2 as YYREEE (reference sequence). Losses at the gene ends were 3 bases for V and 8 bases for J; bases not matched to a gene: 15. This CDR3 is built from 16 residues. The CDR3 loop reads CASSSRTGPLQGGYTF. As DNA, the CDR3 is TGTGCCAGCAGCTCCAGGACAGGGCCCCTCCAAGGCGGCTACACCTTC.

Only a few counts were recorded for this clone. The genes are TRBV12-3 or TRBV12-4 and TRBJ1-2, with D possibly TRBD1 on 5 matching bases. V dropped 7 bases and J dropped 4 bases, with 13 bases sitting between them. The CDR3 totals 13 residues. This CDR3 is CASTLAGGYGYTF. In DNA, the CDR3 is TGTGCCAGCACCTTGGCCGGGGGCTATGGCTACACCTTC.